A selection of T cell receptor beta chains follows, all from one sample in a study of blood T cells in healthy people across ages. TCRdb re-analysed the 5' RACE reads in MiXCR, keeping a single row per CDR3 protein. The sample records 650,000 or so distinct CDR3 sequences, more than 45% being singletons. Input material: blood. The receptor source for this set is a woman older than 75 in good health. Both conserved end residues are part of each CDR3. A D gene is named only where the DNA matches it firmly. Expanded clones are given a class, and other clones once, few, many or no size at all.

cdr3_aa,cdr3_nt,clone_size,d_call,j_call,v_call
CASSLRTGARYAGELFF,TGTGCCAGCAGCTTACGAACGGGGGCGCGATACGCCGGGGAGCTGTTTTTT,-,-,TRBJ2-2,TRBV7-3
CSARAEGGAINEQYF,TGCAGTGCTAGAGCTGAGGGGGGGGCGATTAACGAGCAGTACTTC,-,-,TRBJ2-7,TRBV20-1
CASRIRPDGQETQYF,TGTGCCAGCAGAATAAGACCTGACGGCCAAGAGACCCAGTACTTC,many,-,TRBJ2-5,TRBV7-6
CSVAGGETQYF,TGCAGCGTAGCTGGGGGGGAGACCCAGTACTTC,many,-,TRBJ2-5,TRBV29-1
CATTGDTGELFF,TGTGCCACGACAGGGGATACCGGGGAGCTGTTTTTT,many,TRBD1,TRBJ2-2,TRBV2
CASSPQGSGTEAFF,TGTGCCAGCAGTCCCCAGGGTTCGGGCACTGAAGCTTTCTTT,few,-,TRBJ1-1,TRBV7-2
CASSSGQRDRPILTDTQYF,TGTGCCAGCAGCTCAGGACAAAGGGACAGGCCAATCCTCACAGATACGCAGTATTTT,-,TRBD1,TRBJ2-3,TRBV7-6
CASSPPSQGPGELFF,TGTGCCAGCTCACCACCTTCTCAGGGTCCCGGGGAGCTGTTTTTT,few,-,TRBJ2-2,TRBV18
CASSPQGVIMNAEAFF,TGTGCCAGCTCACCACAGGGGGTGATTATGAACGCTGAAGCTTTCTTT,-,-,TRBJ1-1,TRBV18
CASSGGTSMYEQYF,TGTGCCAGCAGCGGAGGGACTAGCATGTACGAGCAGTACTTC,-,TRBD2,TRBJ2-7,TRBV9
CASSLAGTGSYGYTF,TGTGCCAGCAGTTTAGCCGGCACAGGGAGCTATGGCTACACCTTC,many,-,TRBJ1-2,TRBV28
CATSGRTGQGRTDTQYF,TGTGCCACCAGTGGTAGGACGGGACAGGGAAGAACAGATACGCAGTATTTT,-,TRBD1,TRBJ2-3,TRBV24-1
CASSLSYPAHRTESYEQYF,TGTGCCAGCAGCTTAAGCTACCCGGCCCACCGGACAGAGTCCTACGAGCAGTACTTC,-,-,TRBJ2-7,TRBV11-1
CASSQLPTSSAYF,TGTGCCAGCAGCCAACTCCCTACTAGCAGCGCGTACTTC,-,-,TRBJ2-5,TRBV3-1
CGARKGAGGRLGRTDTQYF,TGCGGTGCTAGGAAGGGGGCGGGAGGAAGGCTTGGCAGGACAGATACGCAGTATTTT,-,-,TRBJ2-3,TRBV20-1
CASSPLAGGNYNEQFF,TGTGCCAGCAGCCCACTAGCGGGAGGAAATTACAATGAGCAGTTCTTC,many,TRBD2,TRBJ2-1,TRBV11-2
CSVDRVGGTNYGYTF,TGCAGCGTTGATCGGGTGGGGGGGACCAACTATGGCTACACCTTC,-,-,TRBJ1-2,TRBV29-1
CASGTRQGASDTQYF,TGTGCCAGCGGCACTAGACAGGGGGCATCAGATACGCAGTATTTT,few,TRBD1,TRBJ2-3,TRBV11-3
CASSLGDRRGDTQYF,TGTGCCAGCAGTTTAGGGGACAGGAGGGGAGATACGCAGTATTTT,many,TRBD1,TRBJ2-3,TRBV12-3/TRBV12-4
CASSLSPRQTNYGYTF,TGCGCCAGCAGCTTGTCCCCTAGGCAGACTAACTATGGCTACACCTTC,many,-,TRBJ1-2,TRBV5-1
CSASLLNTEAFF,TGCAGTGCTAGTTTACTGAACACTGAAGCTTTCTTT,-,-,TRBJ1-1,TRBV20-1
CASSAGQGNQPRHF,TGTGCCAGCAGCGCTGGACAGGGGAATCAGCCCCGGCATTTT,-,TRBD1,TRBJ1-5,TRBV9
CSARQGTGANVLTF,TGCAGTGCTAGACAGGGGACCGGGGCCAACGTCCTGACTTTC,many,-,TRBJ2-6,TRBV20-1
CASTLDSSGSTDTQYF,TGTGCCAGCACCCTCGATTCTAGCGGGAGCACAGATACGCAGTATTTT,-,TRBD2,TRBJ2-3,TRBV4-2
CASSLSLASAYEQYF,TGTGCCAGCAGCCTTTCCTTAGCCTCAGCCTACGAGCAGTACTTC,many,-,TRBJ2-7,TRBV4-2
CASSLVPGATDTQYF,TGTGCCAGCAGCTTAGTGCCAGGGGCCACAGATACGCAGTATTTT,-,-,TRBJ2-3,TRBV7-8
CASSLAGALQNQETQYF,TGTGCCAGCAGTCTAGCGGGGGCCCTACAAAACCAAGAGACCCAGTACTTC,-,TRBD2,TRBJ2-5,TRBV6-6
CASSHPTLTEAFF,TGTGCCAGCAGCCATCCCACACTCACTGAAGCTTTCTTT,-,-,TRBJ1-1,TRBV7-9
CASSLLGSGTSLLGEQFF,TGTGCCAGCAGCTTATTAGGGTCCGGGACTAGCCTGTTAGGTGAGCAGTTCTTC,-,TRBD2,TRBJ2-1,TRBV7-2
CASSPRDRAPLHF,TGTGCCAGCAGTCCGAGAGACCGGGCGCCCCTCCACTTT,few,-,TRBJ1-6,TRBV6-2/TRBV6-3